What follows are 4 T cell receptor beta chains derived from one specimen sequenced in a study of regulatory T cells. Study-level results: Hydrophobic residues at CDR3 positions 6 and 7 were enriched in conventional CD4+ T cells of CD3G-deficient patients.

These receptors are not linked to any known antigen. Primers: 52 TRBV forward and 13 TRBJ reverse. Only in-frame clones appear in the TCRdb table, and some are missing; sequencing was by immunoSEQ multiplex PCR. The sample lists roughly 30,000 clones, around 92% occurring once. Sequencing was performed on conventional CD4+ T cells sorted from blood. Source of these receptors: a person aged 18 to 35 with CD3G deficiency.

This chain links TRBV2 with TRBJ2-5; 7 bases align to TRBD2. V was pared by 6 bases and J by 4 bases, with 5 bases of the junction left unmatched. This CDR3 comprises 13 residues. The germline V gene has CDR1 SNHLY and CDR2 FYNNEI. For the CDR3, the DNA is TGTGCCAGCAGGGCCATAGCGGGAGAGACCCAGTACTTC. It yields the protein CASRAIAGETQYF.

The CDR3 here is CASSLLAGPYEQYF. In nucleotides, the CDR3 is TGTGCCAGCAGCTTACTGGCAGGGCCCTACGAGCAGTACTTC. The genes are TRBV7-8 and TRBJ2-7; D might be TRBD1 (5 bases). V shed 2 bases and J shed 2 bases, with 10 bases lying between them. The length of the CDR3 is 14 residues. Germline V CDR1 and CDR2: SGHVS, FQNEAQ. The complete variable domain, with remaining parts taken from reference TRBV7-8 and TRBJ2-7, reads GAGVSQSPRYKVAKRGQDVALRCDPISGHVSLFWYQQALGQGPEFLTYFQNEAQLDKSGLPSDRFFAERPEGSVSTLKIQRTQQEDSAVYLCASSLLAGPYEQYFGPGTRLTVT.

The V gene is TRBV14, the J gene TRBJ1-2; 8 bases are shared with TRBD1. The trim removed 3 bases at V and 7 bases at J, leaving 13 bases unmatched. CDR1 is SGHDN and CDR2 is FVKESK in the germline V gene. This CDR3 contains 16 residues. DNA of the CDR3: TGTGCCAGCAGCCATGGCACAGGGGGTTCCCTATTTGGCTACACCTTC. It yields the protein CASSHGTGGSLFGYTF.

The chain couples TRBV28 to TRBJ1-2; 12 bases are a match to TRBD1. Trimming took 4 bases from V and 8 from J; bases not matched to a gene: 8. CDR1 MDHEN and CDR2 SYDVKM come from the germline V gene. This CDR3 contains 15 residues. CDR3 sequence reads: CASSSQGTGGEGYTF. In DNA, the CDR3 is TGTGCCAGCAGTTCCCAGGGGACAGGGGGCGAGGGCTACACCTTC.